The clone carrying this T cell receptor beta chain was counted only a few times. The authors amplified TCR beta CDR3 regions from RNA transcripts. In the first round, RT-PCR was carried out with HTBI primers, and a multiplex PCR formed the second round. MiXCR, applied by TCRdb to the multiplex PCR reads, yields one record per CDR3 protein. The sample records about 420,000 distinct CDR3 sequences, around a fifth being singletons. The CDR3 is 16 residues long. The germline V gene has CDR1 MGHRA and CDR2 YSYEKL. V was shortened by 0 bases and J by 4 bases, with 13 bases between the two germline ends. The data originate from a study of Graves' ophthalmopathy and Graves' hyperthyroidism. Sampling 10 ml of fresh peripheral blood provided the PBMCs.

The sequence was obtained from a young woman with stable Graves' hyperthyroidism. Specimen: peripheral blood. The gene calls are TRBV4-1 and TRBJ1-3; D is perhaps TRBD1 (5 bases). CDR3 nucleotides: TGCGCCAGCAGCCAAGAGAGTAGGGGTTCAGGAAACACCATATATTTT. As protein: CASSQESRGSGNTIYF.